The 28 T cell receptor beta chains below were found in one sample sequenced in a study of CD8+ T cells in alopecia areata. Sequencing used cDNA as its template, made by extracting RNA and reverse transcribing it. This table comes from immunoSEQ multiplex PCR, and its TCRdb copy is limited to in-frame clones, with some not included. The table has about 260,000 clones, around three fifths seen once. Treatment defined: oral pan-JAK inhibitor, 5-10 mg twice daily. The sequencing used CD4+ T cells sorted from blood, collected at roughly week 52, from a patient treated with tofacitinib. The source of these receptors is a human donor with alopecia areata.

The chain uses TRBV6-5 and TRBJ1-1, with a weak D call TRBD1 (5 bases). There are 15 residues in the CDR3. Germline lookup yields CDR1 MNHEY and CDR2 SVGAGI. The ends were cut back, 0 bases at V and 1 base at J, with 9 bases in the middle. CDR3 in amino acids: CASSYSTVANTEAFF. Here the CDR3 DNA reads TGTGCCAGCAGTTACTCGACAGTAGCGAACACTGAAGCTTTCTTT.

The chain carries TRBV30 and TRBJ1-2; perhaps TRBD1 as D (6 bases). V lost 3 bases to trimming and J lost 4 bases, with 9 bases between them. This CDR3 region has 12 residues. CDR1 is GTSNPN, CDR2 SVGIG, per germline (reference sequence). The CDR3 is CAWRTGSYGYTF. In DNA, the CDR3 is TGTGCCTGGAGGACAGGAAGCTATGGCTACACCTTC.

The chain combines TRBV19 with TRBJ1-2; no reliable D call. Per germline, CDR1 LNHDA and CDR2 SQIVND (reference sequence). The CDR3 has 14 residues. Trimming pared 7 bases from V and 8 bases from J, leaving 20 bases between. CDR3 coding DNA: TGTGCCAGTACTGTAAACAGCCTACTGAGGGGCTACACCTTC. Its translation: CASTVNSLLRGYTF.

The chain has TRBV5-1 and TRBJ2-7, with D tentatively TRBD1 (6 bases). The V gene lost 0 bases and the J gene lost 2 bases, with 12 bases spanning the gap. The CDR3 extends over 15 amino acids. The germline CDR1 and CDR2 sequences are SGHRS and YFSETQ. The CDR3 sequence: CASSLEQGHTYEQYF. The CDR3 DNA reads TGCGCCAGCAGCTTGGAACAGGGTCACACCTACGAGCAGTACTTC. Full variable domain (rest looked up from reference TRBV5-1 and TRBJ2-7): KAGVTQTPRYLIKTRGQQVTLSCSPISGHRSVSWYQQTPGQGLQFLFEYFSETQRNKGNFPGRFSGRQFSNSRSEMNVSTLELGDSALYLCASSLEQGHTYEQYFGPGTRLTVT.

This chain connects TRBV30 to TRBJ1-1, with a tentative D call TRBD1 (6 bases). The CDR3 is 13 residues long. CDR1 is GTSNPN, CDR2 SVGIG, per germline (reference sequence). V dropped 4 bases and J dropped 6 bases, with 15 bases sitting between them. The CDR3 is CAWTLKGGAEAFF. CDR3 DNA sequence: TGTGCCTGGACCCTGAAAGGGGGAGCTGAAGCTTTCTTT.

The CDR3 DNA follows: TGTGCCAGCAGTGTCACAGGGACGAATCAGCCCCAGCATTTT. Residues: CASSVTGTNQPQHF. The genes are TRBV25-1 and TRBJ1-5; TRBD1 is a possible D gene (6 bases). V was pared by 4 bases and J by 4 bases, with 11 bases between. Germline CDR1 is MGHDK and CDR2 is SYGVNS. The CDR3 has 14 amino acids.

This rearrangement joins TRBV6-6 to TRBJ2-5; D tentatively reads TRBD1 or TRBD2 (5 bases each). CDR3 length: 14 amino acids. Per germline, CDR1 MNHNY and CDR2 SVGAGI (reference sequence). V was shortened by 7 bases and J by 1 base, with 13 bases between the two germline ends. The CDR3 here is CASNPGRSQETQYF. The DNA for the CDR3 is TGTGCCAGCAACCCGGGACGGTCCCAAGAGACCCAGTACTTC.

This clone has only one observation. The chain uses TRBV7-2 and TRBJ1-6; TRBD1 is a possible D gene (6 bases). The V gene lost 4 bases and the J gene lost 8 bases, with 15 bases spanning the gap. This CDR3 is built from 15 residues. Germline CDR1 reads SGHTA; CDR2 reads FQGNSA. CDR3 sequence reads: CASSSKTGGDSPLHF. The CDR3 DNA is TGTGCCAGCAGCTCGAAGACAGGAGGGGATTCACCCCTCCACTTT.

The V call is TRBV6-6, the J call TRBJ1-5; tentative D call: TRBD1 (5 bases). V gave up 2 bases and J gave up 6 bases, with 8 bases separating them. This CDR3 has 13 residues. Germline values: CDR1 MNHNY, CDR2 SVGAGI (reference sequence). The CDR3 protein is CASSYGASQPQHF. The CDR3 DNA sequence: TGTGCCAGCAGTTACGGGGCGTCTCAGCCCCAGCATTTT.

The CDR3 here is CASSYDRSSYNEQFF. In nucleotides, the CDR3 is TGTGCCAGCAGTTACGACAGAAGCTCCTACAATGAGCAGTTCTTC. This chain uses TRBV6-5 with TRBJ2-1; maybe TRBD1 (5 bases). The CDR3 length is 15 residues. CDR1 MNHEY and CDR2 SVGAGI come from the germline V gene. Deletions cut 2 bases from V and 0 bases from J, with 8 bases between.

The chain links TRBV25-1 to TRBJ1-2; no firm D call. The CDR3 length is 12 residues. The germline V gene has CDR1 MGHDK and CDR2 SYGVNS. Between the trimmed V and J ends, which lost 6 bases and 8 bases, there was a span of 13 bases. Here the CDR3 DNA reads TGTGCCAGCAGACACGACGCGCGGGGCTACACCTTC. This translates into CASRHDARGYTF.

CDR3 loop: CASSQGREQYF. The CDR3 coding sequence is TGTGCCAGCAGCCAGGGACGGGAGCAGTACTTC. This rearrangement joins TRBV6-5 to TRBJ2-7; either TRBD1 or TRBD2 may supply D (5 bases each). CDR1 and CDR2 from the germline V gene are MNHEY and SVGAGI. The germline V and J ends were trimmed by 6 bases and 7 bases, with 10 bases remaining between them. CDR3 size: 11 residues.

In this sample, this clone turned up a few times. The gene calls are TRBV2 and TRBJ2-7, with 9 bases aligning to TRBD1. This CDR3 region has 15 residues. Germline CDR1 and CDR2: SNHLY and FYNNEI. The V gene end was trimmed by 5 bases and the J gene end by 3 bases; junction bases not matched to a gene: 8. The chain's CDR3 is CASSWSGTGNYEQYF. DNA of the CDR3: TGTGCCAGCAGTTGGTCCGGGACAGGGAACTACGAGCAGTACTTC. Full variable domain (missing parts from reference TRBV2 and TRBJ2-7): EPEVTQTPSHQVTQMGQEVILRCVPISNHLYFYWYRQILGQKVEFLVSFYNNEISEKSEIFDDQFSVERPDGSNFTLKIRSTKLEDSAMYFCASSWSGTGNYEQYFGPGTRLTVT.

CDR3 in amino acids: CASSLEQNTEAFF. CDR3 coding DNA: TGTGCCAGCAGCTTAGAACAGAACACTGAAGCTTTCTTT. The V and J genes are TRBV7-9 and TRBJ1-1; no reliable D call. From germline, CDR1 is SEHNR and CDR2 FQNEAQ (reference sequence). The CDR3 has 13 amino acids. V was pared by 1 base and J by 1 base, with 4 bases between.

This clone was counted between two and nine times. The chain joins TRBV29-1 to TRBJ2-1; the match to TRBD2 covers 9 bases. V trimming: 7 bases; J trimming: 7 bases; junction bases outside the gene matches: 11. The CDR3 contains 14 residues. CDR1 is SQVTM, CDR2 ANQGSEA, per germline. CDR3: CSASGGGAGNEQFF. For the CDR3, the DNA is TGCAGCGCCTCAGGCGGGGGGGCGGGGAATGAGCAGTTCTTC.

The chain links TRBV7-3 to TRBJ2-5, with a weak D call TRBD2 (5 bases). The CDR3 contains 15 residues. Trimming shortened V by 5 bases and J by 2 bases, and 15 bases separated the two germline ends. Germline CDR1 reads SGHTA; CDR2 reads FQGTGA. The CDR3 nucleotides are TGTGCCAGCAGCCAAGGCGACTATCGTCAAGAGACCCAGTACTTC. This translates into CASSQGDYRQETQYF.

V and J are TRBV5-1 and TRBJ2-7, with 11 bases identical to TRBD1. This CDR3 has 13 amino acids. The V segment lost 4 bases and the J segment 6 bases; nucleotides outside the gene matches: 3. CDR1 is SGHRS and CDR2 is YFSETQ in the germline V gene. The CDR3 reads CASSPGTGGEQYF. The CDR3 DNA reads TGCGCCAGCAGCCCGGGGACAGGGGGCGAGCAGTACTTC.

The rearrangement joins TRBV27 to TRBJ1-5; D may be TRBD1 (5 bases). Germline assignment: CDR1 MNHEY and CDR2 SMNVEV (reference sequence). Trimming pared 3 bases from V and 1 base from J, leaving 10 bases between. The CDR3 is 15 residues long. The CDR3 is CASSFGGTSNQPQHF. Here the CDR3 DNA reads TGTGCCAGCAGTTTCGGGGGTACAAGCAATCAGCCCCAGCATTTT.

V gene TRBV30 combines with J gene TRBJ1-4, with 7 positions matching TRBD1. The CDR3 consists of 14 residues. Trimming removed 7 bases from V and 2 bases from J; junction bases left unmatched: 7. The V gene's germline CDR1 is GTSNPN and CDR2 SVGIG (reference sequence). The chain's CDR3 is CASTSRGTNEKLFF. The DNA for the CDR3 is TGTGCCTCGACTTCCAGGGGGACTAATGAAAAACTGTTTTTT.

As regards this clone: The same CDR3 also results from other DNA sequences found in this sample. The chain recombines TRBV29-1 with TRBJ1-2; D remains ambiguous. Germline CDR1 reads SQVTM; CDR2 reads ANQGSEA. The CDR3 has 12 residues. V gave up 7 bases and J gave up 4 bases, with 13 bases separating them. The CDR3, as DNA: TGCAGCGCTTCCACGGGAATCTATGGCTACACCTTC. It translates to CSASTGIYGYTF.

The chain couples TRBV9 to TRBJ1-6, with D tentatively TRBD1 (5 bases). The CDR3 covers 15 residues. V gave up 2 bases and J gave up 4 bases, with 10 bases separating them. In germline, CDR1 is SGDLS, CDR2 YYNGEE. The CDR3 here is CASSVGQAYNSPLHF. For the CDR3, the DNA is TGTGCCAGCAGCGTGGGGCAGGCGTATAATTCACCCCTCCACTTT.

The rearrangement uses TRBV18 and TRBJ1-5; D unresolved. V was shortened by 5 bases and J by 1 base, with 9 bases between the two germline ends. The CDR3 length is 14 residues. CDR1 and CDR2 (germline): KGHSH, LQKENI. DNA for the CDR3: TGTGCCAGCTCAACAAAGGAAAGCAATCAGCCCCAGCATTTT. Its protein is CASSTKESNQPQHF.

The genes are TRBV5-1 and TRBJ2-2; perhaps TRBD1 as D (6 bases). Per germline, CDR1 SGHRS and CDR2 YFSETQ. V shed 4 bases and J shed 0 bases, with 10 bases lying between them. The CDR3 is 15 amino acids. The CDR3 nucleotides read TGCGCCAGCAGCCCGAGGACAGCGAACACCGGGGAGCTGTTTTTT. Its protein product is CASSPRTANTGELFF.

CDR3 DNA sequence: TGTGCCTGGAATCAACAGACAGGGGCCGGGGAGCTGTTTTTT. Its translation: CAWNQQTGAGELFF. V gene TRBV30 combines with J gene TRBJ2-2, with TRBD1 identical over 8 bases. This CDR3 is 14 amino acids long. Germline V gene sequence: CDR1 GTSNPN, CDR2 SVGIG (reference sequence). Losses at the gene ends were 4 bases for V and 6 bases for J; bases not matched to a gene: 7.

The chain joins TRBV13 to TRBJ1-6, with TRBD1 identical over 7 bases. The CDR3 runs 16 residues. Germline V gives CDR1 PRHDT, CDR2 FYEKMQ (reference sequence). V trimming: 5 bases; J trimming: 7 bases; junction bases outside the gene matches: 11. DNA for the CDR3: TGTGCCAGCAGCCAGGAAGGGGGACAGCGAAATTCACCCCTCCACTTT. Protein product: CASSQEGGQRNSPLHF.

This chain uses TRBV29-1 with TRBJ1-1; D is ambiguous. This CDR3 has 12 amino acids. Germline V gives CDR1 SQVTM, CDR2 ANQGSEA. Trimming removed 3 bases from V and 0 bases from J, with 5 bases in between. This chain's CDR3 is CSVDLMNTEAFF. CDR3 nucleotide sequence: TGCAGCGTTGATCTGATGAACACTGAAGCTTTCTTT.

Regarding this clone: This CDR3 is also generated by other DNA sequences in the sample. The CDR3, as DNA: TGTGCCAGCAGTCGGACGGTTCAAGAGACCCAGTACTTC. Amino acid sequence: CASSRTVQETQYF. The rearrangement uses TRBV14 and TRBJ2-5; D not certain. There are 13 residues in the CDR3. The V end was cut by 6 bases, the J end by 2 bases, with 10 bases between. Germline values: CDR1 SGHDN, CDR2 FVKESK.

The sample holds a few counts of this clone. The chain combines TRBV4-1 with TRBJ2-7; D is perhaps TRBD2 (7 bases). Germline V lookup: CDR1 MGHRA, CDR2 YSYEKL. The CDR3 length is 14 residues. Deletions cut 1 base from V and 11 bases from J, with 18 bases between. The DNA for the CDR3 is TGCGCCAGCAGCCAAGTGGGGGGGCCGCCGAAGGAGTACTTC. Protein sequence: CASSQVGGPPKEYF.